One sample yielded the 25 T cell receptor beta chains listed below, sequenced in a study of blood T cell repertoires in COVID-19. Here immunoSEQ multiplex PCR was the method, and the copy in TCRdb shows in-frame clones only, minus some. The data show approximately 240,000 clones, around 87% seen once. The source material was peripheral blood. All receptors derive from a woman in her 30s who had recovered from COVID-19.

The chain links TRBV14 to TRBJ2-1; possible D gene TRBD1, 5 bases. The length of the CDR3 is 15 residues. Trimming took 3 bases from V and 8 from J, leaving 17 bases between them. CDR1 is SGHDN, CDR2 FVKESK, per germline. CDR3 in amino acids: CASSQGLTVGDEQFF. CDR3 bases: TGTGCCAGCAGCCAGGGGCTAACAGTGGGCGATGAGCAGTTCTTC. Full variable domain (missing parts from reference TRBV14 and TRBJ2-1): EAGVTQFPSHSVIEKGQTVTLRCDPISGHDNLYWYRRVMGKEIKFLLHFVKESKQDESGMPNNRFLAERTGGTYSTLKVQPAELEDSGVYFCASSQGLTVGDEQFFGPGTRLTVL.

The V and J genes are TRBV4-2 and TRBJ2-2; possibly TRBD1 for D (6 bases). Germline V gene sequence: CDR1 LGHNA, CDR2 YNFKEQ. This CDR3 has 17 amino acids. Trimming pared 2 bases from V and 5 bases from J, leaving 18 bases between. CDR3 amino acids: CASSQRGRDTLTGELFF. CDR3 sequence (DNA): TGTGCCAGCAGCCAACGAGGCCGGGACACGTTAACCGGGGAGCTGTTTTTT.

The V and J genes are TRBV19 and TRBJ1-3; 7 positions match TRBD1. CDR1 and CDR2 (germline): LNHDA, SQIVND (reference sequence). V shed 8 bases and J 0 bases; nucleotides not matched to a gene: 7. The CDR3 runs 15 residues. The CDR3 DNA reads TGTGCCAGTGCCGACAGGGAGAGCTCTGGAAACACCATATATTTT. Amino acid sequence: CASADRESSGNTIYF. The variable domain in full, completed from reference TRBV19 and TRBJ1-3, reads DGGITQSPKYLFRKEGQNVTLSCEQNLNHDAMYWYRQDPGQGLRLIYYSQIVNDFQKGDIAEGYSVSREKKESFPLTVTSAQKNPTAFYLCASADRESSGNTIYFGEGSWLTVV.

V gene TRBV1 combines with J gene TRBJ2-7; the table's D gene call, TRBD2, was not cross checked with the DNA. TRBV1 is noted as a pseudogene. The CDR3 spans 17 residues. The CDR3 region has the DNA TGCACCAGCAGCCGGTATAGCGGGGGGCCAGGTAGGTACGAGCAGTACTTC. Its translation: CTSSRYSGGPGRYEQYF.

This clone was counted a single time. The rearrangement links TRBV11-2 to TRBJ2-7; 9 positions match TRBD1. CDR1 SGHAT and CDR2 FQNNGV come from the germline V gene. The trim removed 5 bases at V and 6 bases at J, leaving 5 bases unmatched. The CDR3 has 13 amino acids. The CDR3 is CASSPGQGGEQYF. CDR3 nucleotides: TGTGCCAGCAGCCCGGGACAGGGTGGCGAGCAGTACTTC.

The chain employs TRBV30 and TRBJ1-1; no reliable D call. V shed 5 bases and J shed 7 bases, with 11 bases lying between them. CDR3 length: 11 amino acids. The germline V gene encodes CDR1 GTSNPN and CDR2 SVGIG (reference sequence). CDR3 DNA: TGTGCCTGGTCTGTTGGCGGTGAAGCTTTCTTT. Amino acids: CAWSVGGEAFF.

The rearrangement uses TRBV7-2 and TRBJ1-6; 7 bases fit TRBD1. J lost 6 bases, V lost 7 bases, and 12 bases had no gene match. CDR1 and CDR2 from the germline V gene are SGHTA and FQGNSA. The CDR3 consists of 16 residues. The CDR3 loop is CASTEIGGQFNSPLHF. CDR3 sequence (DNA): TGTGCCAGCACCGAAATAGGGGGCCAGTTTAATTCACCCCTCCACTTT.

The rearrangement uses TRBV6-5 and TRBJ2-3; maybe TRBD2 (7 bases). CDR1 is MNHEY, CDR2 SVGAGI, per germline. Trimming removed 6 bases from V and 2 bases from J, with 15 bases in between. There are 15 residues in the CDR3. Here the CDR3 reads CASSLGGGPTDTQYF. DNA of the CDR3: TGTGCCAGCAGCCTGGGGGGGGGCCCCACAGATACGCAGTATTTT.

V is TRBV12-5 and J is TRBJ1-1; no firm D call. Trimming shortened V by 4 bases and J by 1 base, and 4 bases separated the two germline ends. Germline CDR1 LGHNT, CDR2 FRNRAP. The CDR3 is made up of 12 amino acids. The CDR3: CASGWRNTEAFF. CDR3 bases: TGTGCTAGTGGTTGGAGGAACACTGAAGCTTTCTTT.

The chain uses TRBV19 and TRBJ1-5; D is possibly TRBD1 (5 bases). This CDR3 has 16 residues. Germline V gene sequence: CDR1 LNHDA, CDR2 SQIVND (reference sequence). V was trimmed by 1 base and J by 0 bases, leaving 10 bases between them. This CDR3 is CASSIAGGVSNQPQHF. The DNA for the CDR3 is TGTGCCAGTAGTATAGCGGGAGGGGTTAGCAATCAGCCCCAGCATTTT.

The chain recombines TRBV7-9 with TRBJ2-7; the match to TRBD1 covers 9 bases. The CDR3 runs to 17 residues. V was clipped by 4 bases and J by 3 bases; unmatched bases: 13. CDR1 and CDR2 (germline): SEHNR, FQNEAQ (reference sequence). The CDR3 DNA reads TGTGCCAGCAGCTCACAACCTGGGACAGGGACATTCTACGAGCAGTACTTC. Translation: CASSSQPGTGTFYEQYF.

V is TRBV10-2 and J is TRBJ2-7, with 7 bases identical to TRBD1. Germline V gives CDR1 WSHSY, CDR2 SAAADI. V trimming: 8 bases; J trimming: 1 base; junction bases outside the gene matches: 5. This CDR3 comprises 13 residues. Here the CDR3 DNA reads TGCGCCAGCGGACCGGGACAGTCCTACGAGCAGTACTTC. Translating it yields CASGPGQSYEQYF.

This chain links TRBV29-1 with TRBJ1-2; D remains ambiguous. This CDR3 contains 11 residues. V lost 4 bases and J 1 base, leaving 4 bases between the germline ends. From germline, CDR1 is SQVTM and CDR2 ANQGSEA. The CDR3 region is CSVVVNYGYTF. Written as DNA, the CDR3 is TGCAGCGTTGTAGTTAACTATGGCTACACCTTC. Drawing the rest from reference TRBV29-1 and TRBJ1-2, the complete variable domain is SAVISQKPSRDICQRGTSLTIQCQVDSQVTMMFWYRQQPGQSLTLIATANQGSEATYESGFVIDKFPISRPNLTFSTLTVSNMSPEDSSIYLCSVVVNYGYTFGSGTRLTVV.

This clone occurred once. V is TRBV7-9 and J is TRBJ1-5; the match to TRBD1 covers 8 bases. This CDR3 region has 15 residues. Germline CDR1 is SEHNR and CDR2 is FQNEAQ (reference sequence). Trimming cost V 5 bases and J 2 bases; bases outside gene matches: 5. CDR3 protein: CASSPGGLGNQPQHF. The CDR3 coding sequence is TGTGCCAGCAGCCCAGGGGGCTTAGGCAATCAGCCCCAGCATTTT.

The CDR3, as DNA: TGTGCCAGCAGCAAACCCGGACAGGGAACTCTCGATGAGCAGTTCTTC. Translating it yields CASSKPGQGTLDEQFF. The chain recombines TRBV11-3 with TRBJ2-1, with 8 bases that match TRBD1. Germline V gene lookup returns CDR1 SGHNT and CDR2 YENEEA. V shed 5 bases, J shed 8 bases, and the junction held 14 bases outside the gene matches. CDR3 size: 16 residues.

The V and J genes are TRBV18 and TRBJ1-2; perhaps TRBD1 as D (6 bases). The CDR3 extends over 15 amino acids. Trimming took off 0 bases at V and 1 base at J, with 9 bases between the two ends. Germline-derived CDR1 and CDR2 are KGHSH and LQKENI. CDR3 protein: CASSPPLGGNYGYTF. CDR3 in DNA: TGTGCCAGCTCACCACCGCTAGGGGGTAACTATGGCTACACCTTC.

This clone was counted only a few times. The chain links TRBV19 to TRBJ2-5, with 8 positions matching TRBD1. The germline V gene has CDR1 LNHDA and CDR2 SQIVND (reference sequence). The J segment lost 1 base and the V segment lost 3 bases, leaving 7 bases of the junction unmatched. This CDR3 has 16 amino acids. CDR3 sequence: CASSMGHTGGQETQYF. For the CDR3, the DNA is TGTGCCAGTAGTATGGGTCATACAGGGGGCCAAGAGACCCAGTACTTC. The full variable domain, with the rest looked up from reference TRBV19 and TRBJ2-5, is DGGITQSPKYLFRKEGQNVTLSCEQNLNHDAMYWYRQDPGQGLRLIYYSQIVNDFQKGDIAEGYSVSREKKESFPLTVTSAQKNPTAFYLCASSMGHTGGQETQYFGPGTRLLVL.

There are a few counts of this clone. The chain uses TRBV5-6 and TRBJ2-2; 8 bases are a match to TRBD1. The CDR3 totals 17 residues. V dropped 2 bases and J dropped 6; count of bases not matched to a gene: 12. Germline lookup yields CDR1 SGHDT and CDR2 YYEEEE. This chain's CDR3 is CASSFGQGVLQAGELFF. Written as DNA, the CDR3 is TGTGCCAGCAGCTTCGGACAGGGTGTATTACAGGCCGGGGAGCTGTTTTTT.

This clone was seen a few times. The J gene is TRBJ2-1, the V gene TRBV7-2, with 11 bases matching TRBD2. After removal of 5 bases from V and 7 bases from J, the junction contained 7 bases not matched to a gene. The germline gives CDR1 SGHTA, CDR2 FQGNSA. This CDR3 is 15 amino acids long. CDR3 loop: CASSQYSGGENEQFF. CDR3 nucleotide sequence: TGTGCCAGCAGCCAATATAGCGGGGGGGAAAATGAGCAGTTCTTC.

The rearrangement uses TRBV2 and TRBJ2-7, with a possible D match to TRBD1 (6 bases). CDR1 and CDR2 (germline): SNHLY, FYNNEI. This CDR3 is built from 14 residues. V shed 4 bases and J shed 0 bases, with 10 bases lying between them. The CDR3 nucleotides read TGTGCCAGCAGTGGATCGGACAGCTCCTACGAGCAGTACTTC. It is translated as CASSGSDSSYEQYF.

The rearrangement joins TRBV7-6 to TRBJ2-7; 9 bases agree with TRBD2. The CDR3 extends over 16 amino acids. V lost 1 base and J lost 6; bases outside the gene matches: 10. CDR1 and CDR2 (germline): SGHVS, FNYEAQ. CDR3 coding DNA: TGTGCCAGCAGCTTAGGAAGCGGGGGGCCCTTTGGCGAGCAGTACTTC. Protein product: CASSLGSGGPFGEQYF.

The J gene is TRBJ1-3, the V gene TRBV5-1, with 7 bases that match TRBD1. The V segment lost 3 bases and the J segment 0 bases; nucleotides outside the gene matches: 3. The germline gives CDR1 SGHRS, CDR2 YFSETQ. The CDR3 contains 15 residues. CDR3 loop: CASSSGQSSGNTIYF. The CDR3, as DNA: TGCGCCAGCAGCTCGGGACAGAGCTCTGGAAACACCATATATTTT. Full variable domain (rest looked up from reference TRBV5-1 and TRBJ1-3): KAGVTQTPRYLIKTRGQQVTLSCSPISGHRSVSWYQQTPGQGLQFLFEYFSETQRNKGNFPGRFSGRQFSNSRSEMNVSTLELGDSALYLCASSSGQSSGNTIYFGEGSWLTVV.

A remark on this clone: The junction differs from germline at one of its ends, possibly a read error. The gene calls are TRBV10-1 and TRBJ2-5, with a possible D match to TRBD2 (5 bases). This CDR3 is 13 amino acids long. Germline V CDR1 and CDR2: WNHNN, SYGVQD (reference sequence). The DNA for the CDR3 is TGCGCCAGTAGTGAAGGGTCGGGAAAGACCCAGTACTTC. Encoded protein: CASSEGSGKTQYF.

The rearrangement joins TRBV7-3 to TRBJ2-2, with no clear D. This CDR3 has 13 amino acids. Germline values: CDR1 SGHTA, CDR2 FQGTGA. Trimming shortened V by 4 bases and J by 0 bases, and 3 bases separated the two germline ends. CDR3 region: CASSSANTGELFF. CDR3 DNA sequence: TGTGCCAGCAGCTCCGCGAACACCGGGGAGCTGTTTTTT.

This clone was seen a single time. CDR3 sequence: CAGGQGAYGYTF. The CDR3 DNA is TGTGCCGGGGGACAGGGCGCCTATGGCTACACCTTC. The chain has TRBV19 and TRBJ1-2; 9 bases are shared with TRBD1. Germline CDR1 and CDR2: LNHDA and SQIVND (reference sequence). This CDR3 region has 12 residues. The ends lost 11 bases at V and 4 bases at J; junction bases unmatched: 5. Filled out from reference TRBV19 and TRBJ1-2, the complete variable domain reads DGGITQSPKYLFRKEGQNVTLSCEQNLNHDAMYWYRQDPGQGLRLIYYSQIVNDFQKGDIAEGYSVSREKKESFPLTVTSAQKNPTAFYLCAGGQGAYGYTFGSGTRLTVV.